This TCR beta chain was documented in a study of blood T cells in healthy people across ages. Study-wide context: Capture via template switching afforded approximately one barcoded beta molecule per two T cells.

The CDR3 consists of 17 residues. V lost 5 bases and J lost 5; bases outside the gene matches: 10. Germline CDR1 reads MNHEY; CDR2 reads SVGEGT. This clonotype was observed a few times. It was with a sample-barcoded 5' primer and a J-beta primer mix that a second PCR of roughly 7 to 12 cycles was run. Sequencing recovered at least 3 million CDR3-containing paired-end reads from each sample. A single record per CDR3 protein comes from TCRdb applying MiXCR to the 5' RACE reads. The data contain 1.5 million to 2 million distinct CDR3 sequences, approximately 32% of them singletons. The clonotype comes from a woman aged 25-40 years in good health. The chain joins TRBV6-2 or TRBV6-3 to TRBJ2-2; 11 bases align to TRBD1. Sequencing was done on a sample of blood. The CDR3 region is CASSNPLGTGGTGELFF. CDR3 nucleotides: TGTGCCAGCAGTAATCCCCTCGGGACAGGGGGAACCGGGGAGCTGTTTTTT.